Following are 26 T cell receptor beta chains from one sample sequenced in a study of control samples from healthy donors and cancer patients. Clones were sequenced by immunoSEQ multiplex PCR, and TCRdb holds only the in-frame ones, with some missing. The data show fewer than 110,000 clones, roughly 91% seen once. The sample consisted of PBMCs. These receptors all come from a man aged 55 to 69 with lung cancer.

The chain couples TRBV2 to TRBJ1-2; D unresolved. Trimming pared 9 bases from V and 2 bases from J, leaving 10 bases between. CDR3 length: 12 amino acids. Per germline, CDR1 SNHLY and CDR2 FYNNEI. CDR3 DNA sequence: TGTGCCAGTCCCAACCGAAACTATGGCTACACCTTC. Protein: CASPNRNYGYTF.

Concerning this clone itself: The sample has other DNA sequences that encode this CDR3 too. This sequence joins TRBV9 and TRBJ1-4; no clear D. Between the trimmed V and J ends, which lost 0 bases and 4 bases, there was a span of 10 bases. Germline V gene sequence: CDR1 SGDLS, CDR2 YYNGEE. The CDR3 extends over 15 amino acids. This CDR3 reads CASSVGAGFNEKLFF. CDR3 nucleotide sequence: TGTGCCAGCAGCGTAGGGGCAGGCTTTAATGAAAAACTGTTTTTT. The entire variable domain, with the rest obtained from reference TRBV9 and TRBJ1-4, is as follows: DSGVTQTPKHLITATGQRVTLRCSPRSGDLSVYWYQQSLDQGLQFLIQYYNGEERAKGNILERFSAQQFPDLHSELNLSSLELGDSALYFCASSVGAGFNEKLFFGSGTQLSVL.

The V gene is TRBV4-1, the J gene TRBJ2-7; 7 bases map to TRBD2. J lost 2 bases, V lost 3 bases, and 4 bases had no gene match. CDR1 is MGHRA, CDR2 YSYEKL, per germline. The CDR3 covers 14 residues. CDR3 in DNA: TGCGCCAGCAGCCAGACCGGACTAGCCTACGAGCAGTACTTC. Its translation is CASSQTGLAYEQYF.

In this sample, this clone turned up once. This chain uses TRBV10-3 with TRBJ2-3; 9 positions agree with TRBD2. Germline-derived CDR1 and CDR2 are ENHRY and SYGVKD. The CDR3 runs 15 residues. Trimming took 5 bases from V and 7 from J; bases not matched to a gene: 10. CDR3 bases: TGTGCCATCAGTTCGAATAGCGGGGGAAAAAATACGCAGTATTTT. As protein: CAISSNSGGKNTQYF.

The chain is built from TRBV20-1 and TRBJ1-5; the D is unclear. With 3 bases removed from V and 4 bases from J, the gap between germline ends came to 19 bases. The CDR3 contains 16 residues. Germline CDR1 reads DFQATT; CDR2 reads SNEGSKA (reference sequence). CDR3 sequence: CSASQVVGLQNQPQHF. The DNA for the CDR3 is TGCAGTGCTAGTCAGGTCGTCGGGTTGCAGAATCAGCCCCAGCATTTT.

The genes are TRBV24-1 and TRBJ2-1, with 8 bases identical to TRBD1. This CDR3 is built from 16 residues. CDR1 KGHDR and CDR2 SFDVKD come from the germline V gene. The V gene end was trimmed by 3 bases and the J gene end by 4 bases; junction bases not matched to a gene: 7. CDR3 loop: CATSDAGTGTYNEQFF. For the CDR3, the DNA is TGTGCCACCAGTGATGCCGGGACAGGCACATACAATGAGCAGTTCTTC.

As DNA, the CDR3 is TGTGCCACCAGTGCTTGGACAGGCTCCTACAATGAGCAGTTCTTC. Translating it yields CATSAWTGSYNEQFF. V and J are TRBV24-1 and TRBJ2-1; TRBD1 aligns across 7 bases. V lost 5 bases and J lost 0; bases outside the gene matches: 3. Germline V gives CDR1 KGHDR, CDR2 SFDVKD. The CDR3 extends over 15 amino acids.

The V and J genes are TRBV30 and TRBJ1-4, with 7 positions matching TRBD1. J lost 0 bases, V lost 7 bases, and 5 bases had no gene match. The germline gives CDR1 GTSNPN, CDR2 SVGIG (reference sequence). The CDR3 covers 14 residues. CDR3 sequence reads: CASTRGPTNEKLFF. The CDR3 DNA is TGTGCCTCTACTAGGGGGCCAACTAATGAAAAACTGTTTTTT.

The CDR3 bases are TGTGCCACCAGTGATTTGCTAGGGGGGACCGGGGAGCTGTTTTTT. It codes for CATSDLLGGTGELFF. This rearrangement joins TRBV24-1 to TRBJ2-2; D assignment may be TRBD1 or TRBD2 (6 bases each). The germline gives CDR1 KGHDR, CDR2 SFDVKD. The ends were cut back, 0 bases at V and 5 bases at J, with 9 bases in the middle. This CDR3 spans 15 amino acids.

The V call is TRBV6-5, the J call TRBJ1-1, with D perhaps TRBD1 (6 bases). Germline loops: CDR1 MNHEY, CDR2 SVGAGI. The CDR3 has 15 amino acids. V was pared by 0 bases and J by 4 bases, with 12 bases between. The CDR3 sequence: CASSYSRQGLTEAFF. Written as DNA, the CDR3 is TGTGCCAGCAGTTACTCGAGGCAGGGGCTCACTGAAGCTTTCTTT.

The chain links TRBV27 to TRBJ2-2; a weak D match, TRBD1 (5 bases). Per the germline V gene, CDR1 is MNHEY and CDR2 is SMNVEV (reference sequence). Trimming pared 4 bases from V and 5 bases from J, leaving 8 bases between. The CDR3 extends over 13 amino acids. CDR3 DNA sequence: TGTGCCAGCAGTTCCAGGGCGACCGGGGAGCTGTTTTTT. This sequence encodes CASSSRATGELFF.

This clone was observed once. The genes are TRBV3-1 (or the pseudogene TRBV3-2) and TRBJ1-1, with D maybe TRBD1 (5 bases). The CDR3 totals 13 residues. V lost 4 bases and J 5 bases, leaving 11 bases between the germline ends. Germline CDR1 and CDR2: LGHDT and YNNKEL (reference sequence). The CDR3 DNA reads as TGTGCCAGCAGCCTCGCAGGGTATACTGAAGCTTTCTTT. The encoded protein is CASSLAGYTEAFF.

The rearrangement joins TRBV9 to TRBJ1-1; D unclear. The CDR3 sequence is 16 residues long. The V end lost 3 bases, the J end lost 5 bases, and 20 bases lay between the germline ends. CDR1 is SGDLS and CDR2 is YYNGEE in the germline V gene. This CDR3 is CASSASDRSRRTEAFF. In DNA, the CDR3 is TGTGCCAGCAGCGCGAGTGATAGGTCTCGGAGGACTGAAGCTTTCTTT.

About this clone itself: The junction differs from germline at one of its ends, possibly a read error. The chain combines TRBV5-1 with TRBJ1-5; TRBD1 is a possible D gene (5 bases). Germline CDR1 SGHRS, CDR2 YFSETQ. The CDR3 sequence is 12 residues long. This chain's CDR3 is CASSFFRDPEDF. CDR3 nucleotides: TGCGCCAGCAGCTTCTTCCGGGACCCGGAGGATTTT.

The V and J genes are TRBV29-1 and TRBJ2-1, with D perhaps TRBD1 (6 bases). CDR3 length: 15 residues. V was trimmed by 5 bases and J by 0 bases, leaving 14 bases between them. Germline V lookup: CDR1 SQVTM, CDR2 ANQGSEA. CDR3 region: CSVLGTWSSYNEQFF. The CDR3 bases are TGCAGCGTTTTGGGGACATGGAGCTCCTACAATGAGCAGTTCTTC.

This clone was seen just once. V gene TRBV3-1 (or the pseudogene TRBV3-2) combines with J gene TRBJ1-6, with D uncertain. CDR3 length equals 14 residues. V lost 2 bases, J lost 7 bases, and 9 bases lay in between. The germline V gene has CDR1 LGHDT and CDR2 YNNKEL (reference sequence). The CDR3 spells CASSQSMNNSPLHF. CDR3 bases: TGTGCCAGCAGCCAATCAATGAACAATTCACCCCTCCACTTT.

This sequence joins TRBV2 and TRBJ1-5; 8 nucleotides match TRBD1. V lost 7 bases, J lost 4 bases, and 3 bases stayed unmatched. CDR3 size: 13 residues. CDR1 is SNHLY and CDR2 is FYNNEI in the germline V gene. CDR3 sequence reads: CASMDRVNQPQHF. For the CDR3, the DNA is TGTGCCAGCATGGACAGGGTAAATCAGCCCCAGCATTTT.

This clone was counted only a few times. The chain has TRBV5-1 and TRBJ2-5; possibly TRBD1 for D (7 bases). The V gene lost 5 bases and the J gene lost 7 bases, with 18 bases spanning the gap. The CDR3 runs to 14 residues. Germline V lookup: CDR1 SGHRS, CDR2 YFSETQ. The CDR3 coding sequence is TGCGCCAGCAGTCCCGGACAGGCCGGGGGGACCCAGTACTTC. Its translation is CASSPGQAGGTQYF.

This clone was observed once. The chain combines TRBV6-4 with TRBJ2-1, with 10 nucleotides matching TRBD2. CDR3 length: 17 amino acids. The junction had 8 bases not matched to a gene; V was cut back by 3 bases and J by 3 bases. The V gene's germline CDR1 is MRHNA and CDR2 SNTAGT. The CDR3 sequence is CASSDSLERGGYNEQFF. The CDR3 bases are TGTGCCAGCAGTGATTCCTTAGAGCGGGGGGGCTACAATGAGCAGTTCTTC.

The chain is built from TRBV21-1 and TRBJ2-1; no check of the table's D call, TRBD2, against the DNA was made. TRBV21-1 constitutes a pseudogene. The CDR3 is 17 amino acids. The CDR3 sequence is CASSKVRSGATYNEQFF. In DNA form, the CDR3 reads TGTGCCAGCAGCAAAGTTCGTAGCGGGGCGACCTACAATGAGCAGTTCTTC.

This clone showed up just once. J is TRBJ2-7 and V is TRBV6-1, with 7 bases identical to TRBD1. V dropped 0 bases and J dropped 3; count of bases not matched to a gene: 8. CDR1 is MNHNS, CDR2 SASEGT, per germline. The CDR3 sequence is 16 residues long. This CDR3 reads CASSEALRGTDYEQYV. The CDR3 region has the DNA TGTGCCAGCAGTGAAGCGCTTCGAGGGACAGACTACGAGCAGTACGTC.

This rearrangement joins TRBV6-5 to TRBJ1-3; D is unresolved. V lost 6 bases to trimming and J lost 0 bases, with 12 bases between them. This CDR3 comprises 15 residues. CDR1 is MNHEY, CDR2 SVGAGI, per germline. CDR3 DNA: TGTGCCAGCAGCCCCGATAGCGACTCTGGAAACACCATATATTTT. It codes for CASSPDSDSGNTIYF.

CDR3 in amino acids: CASGRGGYNSPLHF. As DNA, the CDR3 is TGTGCTAGTGGCCGGGGCGGTTATAATTCACCCCTCCACTTT. The rearrangement joins TRBV12-5 to TRBJ1-6; D is possibly TRBD1 (5 bases). There are 14 residues in the CDR3. Trimming stripped 6 bases from V and 4 bases from J, with 10 bases between. The germline CDR1 and CDR2 sequences are LGHNT and FRNRAP.

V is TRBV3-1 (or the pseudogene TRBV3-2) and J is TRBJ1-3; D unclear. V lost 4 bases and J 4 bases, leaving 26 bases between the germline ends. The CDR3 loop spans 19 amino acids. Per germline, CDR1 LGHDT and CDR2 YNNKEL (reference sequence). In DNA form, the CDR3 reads TGTGCCAGCAGCCCCCAGATTGGCTTCACATCGACTAGGGGAAACACCATATATTTT. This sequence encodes CASSPQIGFTSTRGNTIYF.

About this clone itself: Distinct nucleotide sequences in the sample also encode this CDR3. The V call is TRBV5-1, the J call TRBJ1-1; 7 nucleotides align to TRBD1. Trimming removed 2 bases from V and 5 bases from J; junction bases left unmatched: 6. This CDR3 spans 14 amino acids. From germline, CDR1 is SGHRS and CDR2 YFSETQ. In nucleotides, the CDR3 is TGCGCCAGCAGCTTATCTCGACAGGGAACTGAAGCTTTCTTT. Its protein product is CASSLSRQGTEAFF. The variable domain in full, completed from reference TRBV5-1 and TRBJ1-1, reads KAGVTQTPRYLIKTRGQQVTLSCSPISGHRSVSWYQQTPGQGLQFLFEYFSETQRNKGNFPGRFSGRQFSNSRSEMNVSTLELGDSALYLCASSLSRQGTEAFFGQGTRLTVV.

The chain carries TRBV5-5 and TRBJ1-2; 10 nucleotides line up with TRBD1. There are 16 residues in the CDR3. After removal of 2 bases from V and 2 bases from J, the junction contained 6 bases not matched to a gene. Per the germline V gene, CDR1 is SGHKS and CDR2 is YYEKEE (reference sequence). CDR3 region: CASSFGTGEENYGYTF. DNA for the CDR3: TGTGCCAGCAGCTTTGGGACAGGGGAAGAGAACTATGGCTACACCTTC.